The text below deals with one T cell receptor (beta chain). This sample is part of a study of T cell changes during pregnancy in multiple sclerosis. Trimming removed 0 bases from V and 1 base from J, with 12 bases in between. There are 16 residues in the CDR3. Germline CDR1 reads LGHNA; CDR2 reads YSLEER. Libraries were prepared by immunoSEQ multiplex PCR; TCRdb keeps only in-frame clonotypes and omits some of them. The sample has approximately 61,000 clones, around 90% seen once. This receptor was obtained from a female donor in good health, enrolled as a control in a pregnancy study. The source material was peripheral blood, sampled in the first trimester of pregnancy. The rearrangement joins TRBV4-3 to TRBJ1-1; D perhaps matches TRBD1 (5 bases). The CDR3 nucleotides are TGCGCCAGCAGCCAAGAAGTGGGGAGGGGGAACACTGAAGCTTTCTTT. It yields the protein CASSQEVGRGNTEAFF.